The source of this TCR beta chain is a study of post-analysis software for immune sequencing data. Trimming shortened V by 1 base and J by 3 bases, and 7 bases separated the two germline ends. There are 13 residues in the CDR3. In germline, CDR1 is SGHDT, CDR2 YYEEEE. Study findings and constraints: Patients showed TRBV5-6, TRBV5-1 and TRBV20-1 among 4 or 5 TRBV segments more frequent than in controls.

This clonotype has just a few counts. Its antigen is undetermined. cDNA libraries of TCR beta carried unique molecular identifiers. TCRdb re-derived calls from the PCR reads in MiXCR, one entry per CDR3 protein. The sample lists hundreds of thousands of distinct CDR3 sequences; approximately 38% were seen once. The sample comprised blood. The V call is TRBV5-6, the J call TRBJ1-2; D call uncertain. This clonotype originated in a girl aged 5-17 years with multiple sclerosis. CDR3 residues: CASSLNQHYGYTF. CDR3 bases: TGTGCCAGCAGCTTGAACCAGCACTATGGCTACACCTTC.